This T cell receptor beta chain is from a study of cytomegalovirus exposure and HLA in healthy donors. Study-wide context: Later analysis reported that the approximately 120 validation repertoires shared the platform of the approximately 670 first-cohort repertoires.

Study-wide results and caveats: A list of around 160 TCR beta chains associated with cytomegalovirus was given.

Some clones are missing from TCRdb's copy, which holds only in-frame ones; the method was immunoSEQ multiplex PCR. The sample lists 71,000 or so clones, 90% to 95% occurring once. Germline CDR1 reads SGHVS; CDR2 reads FNYEAQ. The CDR3 has 13 residues. With 1 base removed from V and 11 bases from J, the gap between germline ends came to 12 bases. Notes on this clone: The antigen remains undetermined.

Material for sequencing was PBMCs. This chain uses TRBV7-6 with TRBJ2-1, with D maybe TRBD1 (5 bases). The receptor's source is a man in his late teens or twenties in good health and CMV-seropositive. For the CDR3, the DNA is TGTGCCAGCAGCTTAGACTGGGCGGACAAGCAGTTCTTC. Residues: CASSLDWADKQFF.